The source of this T cell receptor (beta chain) is a study of CD8+ T cells in alopecia areata. Study outcomes and limitations: Lesional tissue from the scalp (especially in alopecia totalis/universalis) showed higher clonality than normal scalp. Sequence data from scalp samples additionally include resident alphabeta T cells of normal skin.

Following extraction, RNA underwent reverse transcription to cDNA, which served as the sequencing template. TCRdb's copy holds only in-frame clones and misses some; the assay was immunoSEQ multiplex PCR. The table includes some 220,000 clones, 50% to 60% detected once. The germline gives CDR1 SQVTM, CDR2 ANQGSEA. The V segment lost 0 bases and the J segment 6 bases; nucleotides outside the gene matches: 1. The CDR3 is 12 residues long. Comment on this clone: Its cognate antigen is unknown.

Indicated treatment: oral pan-JAK inhibitor, 5-10 mg twice daily. The chain employs TRBV29-1 and TRBJ2-5, with 7 bases aligning to TRBD1. The material sequenced was CD4+ T cells sorted from blood, taken at week 4, from a patient treated with tofacitinib. The TCR originated in a human donor with alopecia areata. CDR3 DNA: TGCAGCGTTGAAGAACAGGGGCAGACCCAGTACTTC. Translated, it gives CSVEEQGQTQYF.